The 10 T cell receptor beta chains listed next were all sequenced from one sample in a study of blood T cell repertoires in COVID-19. Clones were read by immunoSEQ multiplex PCR, and TCRdb kept only the in-frame ones, dropping some. The repertoire holds about 330,000 clones, around 87% seen once, with approximately 5.3% in the top ten. What was sequenced was PBMCs or T cells enriched from blood (not recorded which). Receptors were obtained from a woman under 40 who had recovered from COVID-19.

The chain links TRBV5-4 to TRBJ1-1, with D uncertain. Trimming removed 0 bases at V and 2 bases at J, with 8 bases between. This CDR3 has 14 residues. The germline V gene encodes CDR1 SGHNT and CDR2 YYREEE (reference sequence). The DNA of the CDR3 is TGTGCCAGCAGCTTGGATTACACAAACACTGAAGCTTTCTTT. This encodes CASSLDYTNTEAFF.

This clone was seen only a few times. V and J are TRBV5-6 and TRBJ1-2; 8 bases agree with TRBD1. This CDR3 has 14 amino acids. Per the germline V gene, CDR1 is SGHDT and CDR2 is YYEEEE. V dropped 4 bases and J dropped 4; count of bases not matched to a gene: 6. The CDR3 reads CASSHTGGAYGYTF. As DNA, the CDR3 is TGTGCCAGCAGCCATACAGGGGGGGCCTATGGCTACACCTTC.

V is TRBV7-2 and J is TRBJ2-7, with 8 bases that match TRBD1. The CDR3 is 15 residues long. V trimming: 2 bases; J trimming: 2 bases; junction bases outside the gene matches: 5. Germline assignment: CDR1 SGHTA and CDR2 FQGNSA. The CDR3 here is CASSLTSGGTYEQYF. The CDR3 DNA is TGTGCCAGCAGCTTAACATCAGGGGGCACCTACGAGCAGTACTTC.

The rearrangement uses TRBV5-1 and TRBJ2-2; the D is unclear. V was pared by 3 bases and J by 3 bases, with 12 bases between. CDR1 SGHRS and CDR2 YFSETQ come from the germline V gene. The CDR3 contains 15 residues. The CDR3 sequence is CASSYGLGYTGELFF. DNA of the CDR3: TGCGCCAGCAGCTATGGGCTTGGGTACACCGGGGAGCTGTTTTTT.

This clone has only one observation. The genes are TRBV7-2 and TRBJ1-1; D gene unclear. Deletions cut 1 base from V and 0 bases from J, with 6 bases between. Germline V gene data show CDR1 as SGHTA and CDR2 as FQGNSA. The CDR3 covers 14 residues. The CDR3 spells CASSLDGLNTEAFF. CDR3 in DNA: TGTGCCAGCAGCTTAGACGGGTTGAACACTGAAGCTTTCTTT.

V is TRBV4-3 and J is TRBJ2-7, with TRBD1 matching 7 bases. Per the germline V gene, CDR1 is LGHNA and CDR2 is YSLEER. The V gene end was trimmed by 1 base and the J gene end by 5 bases; junction bases not matched to a gene: 8. The CDR3 covers 15 residues. The CDR3 here is CASSQGDRVGDEQYF. The DNA for the CDR3 is TGCGCCAGCAGCCAAGGTGACAGGGTGGGGGACGAGCAGTACTTC.

V and J are TRBV21-1 and TRBJ2-1; no DNA check was done on the table's D call, TRBD2. TRBV21-1 is reported as a pseudogene. This CDR3 comprises 14 residues. CDR3 loop: CARVERPPLDEQFF. The CDR3, as DNA: TGTGCCAGGGTCGAGCGGCCCCCTCTCGATGAGCAGTTCTTC.

This chain links TRBV1 with TRBJ2-5; TRBD2, the D gene given by the table, was not confirmed from the DNA. TRBV1 is an annotated pseudogene. The CDR3 is made up of 15 amino acids. CDR3 nucleotide sequence: TGCACCAGCAGCCAAATGGGTAGCGCGCGAGAGACCCAGTACTTC. Residues: CTSSQMGSARETQYF.

This chain uses TRBV6-5 with TRBJ1-2; 11 nucleotides align to TRBD1. Unmatched junction bases numbered 3, after V lost 0 bases and J lost 6 bases. Germline V gene data show CDR1 as MNHEY and CDR2 as SVGAGI. The CDR3 spans 15 residues. CDR3 DNA sequence: TGTGCCAGCAGTTACTCTTGGGACAGGGGGAATGGCTACACCTTC. This sequence encodes CASSYSWDRGNGYTF.

J is TRBJ1-4 and V is TRBV19, with a possible D match to TRBD1 (6 bases). V was shortened by 6 bases and J by 8 bases, with 16 bases between the two germline ends. This CDR3 has 14 amino acids. Germline V lookup: CDR1 LNHDA, CDR2 SQIVND (reference sequence). The CDR3 region has the DNA TGTGCCAGTAGAAAACAGGGTAATAGGGAAAAACTGTTTTTT. This translates into CASRKQGNREKLFF.